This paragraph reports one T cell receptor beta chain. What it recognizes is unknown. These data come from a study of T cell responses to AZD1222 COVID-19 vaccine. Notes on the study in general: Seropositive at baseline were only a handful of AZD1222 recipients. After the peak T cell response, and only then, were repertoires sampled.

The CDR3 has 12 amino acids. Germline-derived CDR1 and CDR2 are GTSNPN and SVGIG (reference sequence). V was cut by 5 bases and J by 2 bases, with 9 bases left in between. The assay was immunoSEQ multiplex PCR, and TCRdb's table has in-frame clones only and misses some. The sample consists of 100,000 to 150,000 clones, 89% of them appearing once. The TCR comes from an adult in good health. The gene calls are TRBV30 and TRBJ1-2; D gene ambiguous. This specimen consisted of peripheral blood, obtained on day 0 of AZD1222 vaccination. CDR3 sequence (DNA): TGTGCCTGGGCTCCCTTAAACTATGGCTACACCTTC. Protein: CAWAPLNYGYTF.